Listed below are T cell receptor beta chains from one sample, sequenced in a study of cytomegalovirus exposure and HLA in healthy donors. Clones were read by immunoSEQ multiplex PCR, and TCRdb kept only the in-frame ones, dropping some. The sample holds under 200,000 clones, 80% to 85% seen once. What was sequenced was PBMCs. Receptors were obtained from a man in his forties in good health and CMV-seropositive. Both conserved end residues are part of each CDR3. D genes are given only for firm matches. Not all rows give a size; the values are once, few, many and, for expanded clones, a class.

cdr3_nt: TGTGCCACCGCTTCCTTAACAGGGAACACTGAAGCTTTCTTT; cdr3_aa: CATASLTGNTEAFF; j_call: TRBJ1-1; v_call: TRBV7-9; clone_size: .; d_call: .
cdr3_nt: TGTGCCAGCAGCTTGGACAGGGCCGGGGCCAACGTCCTGACTTTC; cdr3_aa: CASSLDRAGANVLTF; j_call: TRBJ2-6; v_call: TRBV5-4; clone_size: .; d_call: .
cdr3_nt: TGTGCCAGCAGCCAAAGCGGGGGGGGGCCTGGTGAGCAGTTCTTC; cdr3_aa: CASSQSGGGPGEQFF; j_call: TRBJ2-1; v_call: TRBV4-1; clone_size: few; d_call: TRBD2
cdr3_nt: TGTGCCAGCAGCTTAAGGGGGTGGTATGGCTACACCTTC; cdr3_aa: CASSLRGWYGYTF; j_call: TRBJ1-2; v_call: TRBV11-2; clone_size: .; d_call: .
cdr3_nt: TGTGCCAGCAGCTTAGGCGGCGGTTGGTACGAGCAGTACTTC; cdr3_aa: CASSLGGGWYEQYF; j_call: TRBJ2-7; v_call: TRBV7-2; clone_size: .; d_call: .
cdr3_nt: TGTGCCAGTAGTTCTAACGCAGGGAACACCGGGGAGCTGTTTTTT; cdr3_aa: CASSSNAGNTGELFF; j_call: TRBJ2-2; v_call: TRBV19; clone_size: .; d_call: .
cdr3_nt: TGTGCCAGCAGCTTATCAGGTTCGGGCAGGGAAGCCGGCATTCAGTACTTC; cdr3_aa: CASSLSGSGREAGIQYF; j_call: TRBJ2-4; v_call: TRBV7-2; clone_size: .; d_call: .
cdr3_nt: TGCGCCAGCAGTGGTCTAGCGGGGGACTACGAGCAGTACTTC; cdr3_aa: CASSGLAGDYEQYF; j_call: TRBJ2-7; v_call: TRBV10-1; clone_size: .; d_call: TRBD2
cdr3_nt: TGTGCCAGTAGTATATCTCCGGGGAGCTACGAGCAGTACTTC; cdr3_aa: CASSISPGSYEQYF; j_call: TRBJ2-7; v_call: TRBV19; clone_size: .; d_call: .
cdr3_nt: TGCGCCAGCAGTGAGCAGCGGGGGGGCACAGATACGCAGTATTTT; cdr3_aa: CASSEQRGGTDTQYF; j_call: TRBJ2-3; v_call: TRBV10-2; clone_size: .; d_call: TRBD2
cdr3_nt: TGTGCCAGCAGTCCCCTAGCGGGTCTATACAATGAGCAGTTCTTC; cdr3_aa: CASSPLAGLYNEQFF; j_call: TRBJ2-1; v_call: TRBV27; clone_size: .; d_call: TRBD2
cdr3_nt: TGTGCCAGCAGCCAATCCAGGACAGGGATATGTCAGCCCCAGCATTTT; cdr3_aa: CASSQSRTGICQPQHF; j_call: TRBJ1-5; v_call: TRBV14; clone_size: few; d_call: TRBD1
cdr3_nt: TGTGCCAGCAGCCCGGGGGGGTTGGGCAATGAGCAGTTCTTC; cdr3_aa: CASSPGGLGNEQFF; j_call: TRBJ2-1; v_call: TRBV5-4; clone_size: once; d_call: TRBD2
cdr3_nt: TGTGCCAGCAGCCACACCGGACAGGGAGCTGAAGCTTTCTTT; cdr3_aa: CASSHTGQGAEAFF; j_call: TRBJ1-1; v_call: TRBV14; clone_size: .; d_call: TRBD1
cdr3_nt: TGTGCCAGCAGTTACGCACAGGGGGTGTCGTATGGCTACACCTTC; cdr3_aa: CASSYAQGVSYGYTF; j_call: TRBJ1-2; v_call: TRBV6-5; clone_size: .; d_call: TRBD1
cdr3_nt: TGCGCCAGCCGACCCCTTTCGGGGACCCTCCACTTT; cdr3_aa: CASRPLSGTLHF; j_call: TRBJ1-6; v_call: TRBV4-1; clone_size: .; d_call: .
cdr3_nt: TGTGCCAGCCGCACTGACACCTACGAGCAGTACTTC; cdr3_aa: CASRTDTYEQYF; j_call: TRBJ2-7; v_call: TRBV11-2; clone_size: few; d_call: .
cdr3_nt: TGCGCCAGCAGGGGCACTAGCGGGGGGACCCAAGAGACCCAGTACTTC; cdr3_aa: CASRGTSGGTQETQYF; j_call: TRBJ2-5; v_call: TRBV5-1; clone_size: .; d_call: TRBD2
cdr3_nt: TGTGCCAGCAGGGCCCGCGGGACGGCGAACACCGGGGAGCTGTTTTTT; cdr3_aa: CASRARGTANTGELFF; j_call: TRBJ2-2; v_call: TRBV6-6; clone_size: .; d_call: .
cdr3_nt: TGTGCCAGCAGCTTAATACGGTCAGATACGCAGTATTTT; cdr3_aa: CASSLIRSDTQYF; j_call: TRBJ2-3; v_call: TRBV7-2; clone_size: .; d_call: .
cdr3_nt: TGTGCCAGCAACTTTAACCGGGACTTCGACACCGGGGAGCTGTTTTTT; cdr3_aa: CASNFNRDFDTGELFF; j_call: TRBJ2-2; v_call: TRBV9; clone_size: few; d_call: .
cdr3_nt: TGTGCCAGCAACTATGAAGGGGGTATGAATTCACCCCTCCACTTT; cdr3_aa: CASNYEGGMNSPLHF; j_call: TRBJ1-6; v_call: TRBV11-2; clone_size: .; d_call: .
cdr3_nt: TGTGCCAGCAGCAGGACTAGCGGGGTAGGGCGGAATGAGCAGTTCTTC; cdr3_aa: CASSRTSGVGRNEQFF; j_call: TRBJ2-1; v_call: TRBV11-3; clone_size: .; d_call: TRBD2
cdr3_nt: TGTGCCAGCAGTTTCCTACGGGGGGGTGGCACTGAAGCTTTCTTT; cdr3_aa: CASSFLRGGGTEAFF; j_call: TRBJ1-1; v_call: TRBV28; clone_size: .; d_call: .
cdr3_nt: TGTGCCAGCTCACCAGAGGGACAGCCATACAATGAGCAGTTCTTC; cdr3_aa: CASSPEGQPYNEQFF; j_call: TRBJ2-1; v_call: TRBV18; clone_size: .; d_call: TRBD1
cdr3_nt: TGTGCCAGCAGCTTCAGGGTCGGCAGCTTGATCATATATTTT; cdr3_aa: CASSFRVGSLIIYF; j_call: TRBJ1-3; v_call: TRBV7-3; clone_size: .; d_call: .
cdr3_nt: TGTGCCAGCAGTTACTCTGGCGGGGCAGAAGAGCAGTACTTC; cdr3_aa: CASSYSGGAEEQYF; j_call: TRBJ2-7; v_call: TRBV6-5; clone_size: .; d_call: .
cdr3_nt: TGTGCCACCGGAACTAGCGGGGGTTACAATGAGCAGTTCTTC; cdr3_aa: CATGTSGGYNEQFF; j_call: TRBJ2-1; v_call: TRBV15; clone_size: .; d_call: TRBD2
cdr3_nt: TGTGCCAGCAGTGTGGCAGGGGGGACCGGGGAGCTGTTTTTT; cdr3_aa: CASSVAGGTGELFF; j_call: TRBJ2-2; v_call: TRBV6-6; clone_size: .; d_call: .
cdr3_nt: TGCGCCAGCAGCCAAGTGTCTAGTAACACAGATACGCAGTATTTT; cdr3_aa: CASSQVSSNTDTQYF; j_call: TRBJ2-3; v_call: TRBV4-3; clone_size: once; d_call: .
cdr3_nt: TGCGCCAGCAGCTACGGACAGGGCAGTGAAAAACTGTTTTTT; cdr3_aa: CASSYGQGSEKLFF; j_call: TRBJ1-4; v_call: TRBV5-1; clone_size: .; d_call: TRBD1
cdr3_nt: TGTGCCAGCAGACTCCAGGGGATAACTGAAGCTTTCTTT; cdr3_aa: CASRLQGITEAFF; j_call: TRBJ1-1; v_call: TRBV27; clone_size: .; d_call: .
cdr3_nt: TGTGCCAGTAGTATGGGACAGGGGTATGGCTACACCTTC; cdr3_aa: CASSMGQGYGYTF; j_call: TRBJ1-2; v_call: TRBV19; clone_size: .; d_call: TRBD1
cdr3_nt: TGTGCCAGTAGTATAACGGGATATGGCTACACCTTC; cdr3_aa: CASSITGYGYTF; j_call: TRBJ1-2; v_call: TRBV19; clone_size: .; d_call: .
cdr3_nt: TGTGCCAGCAGCTTAGACAGGGGGCGCGGGGAGACCCAGTACTTC; cdr3_aa: CASSLDRGRGETQYF; j_call: TRBJ2-5; v_call: TRBV7-8; clone_size: .; d_call: TRBD1
cdr3_nt: TGTGCCAGTAGTACCGGGACAGGGGACAATCAGCCCCAGCATTTT; cdr3_aa: CASSTGTGDNQPQHF; j_call: TRBJ1-5; v_call: TRBV19; clone_size: once; d_call: TRBD1
cdr3_nt: TGTGCCAGCAGCTTAGCCCCACCAAAACAGCTCATGAACACTGAAGCTTTCTTT; cdr3_aa: CASSLAPPKQLMNTEAFF; j_call: TRBJ1-1; v_call: TRBV7-6; clone_size: .; d_call: .
cdr3_nt: TGTGCCTGGAGTCCCCAGGGGAGAAAGAGCGGTCAGCCCCAGCATTTT; cdr3_aa: CAWSPQGRKSGQPQHF; j_call: TRBJ1-5; v_call: TRBV30; clone_size: .; d_call: .
cdr3_nt: TGTGCCACCCGGTCTAGCGGGCTGTACAATGAGCAGTTCTTC; cdr3_aa: CATRSSGLYNEQFF; j_call: TRBJ2-1; v_call: TRBV19; clone_size: few; d_call: TRBD2
cdr3_nt: TGTGCCAGCAGAACTACGCTTCTCACCGGGGAGCTGTTTTTT; cdr3_aa: CASRTTLLTGELFF; j_call: TRBJ2-2; v_call: TRBV6-4; clone_size: few; d_call: .
cdr3_nt: TGTGCCAGCAGCTTAGTAGGGGGCCCGACTAGCGGGGGGTTAGAGACCCAGTACTTC; cdr3_aa: CASSLVGGPTSGGLETQYF; j_call: TRBJ2-5; v_call: TRBV11-2; clone_size: once; d_call: TRBD2
cdr3_nt: TGTGCCAGCAGTTTATTGTCCAGGACTCCTACAGAGACCCAGTACTTC; cdr3_aa: CASSLLSRTPTETQYF; j_call: TRBJ2-5; v_call: TRBV27; clone_size: .; d_call: .
cdr3_nt: TGTGCCATCAGTGGTACTAGCTACAATGAGCAGTTCTTC; cdr3_aa: CAISGTSYNEQFF; j_call: TRBJ2-1; v_call: TRBV10-3; clone_size: .; d_call: .
cdr3_nt: TGTGCCAGCAGCTCCCTCCCGGGACAGGGGGCGGGGGAGACCCAGTACTTC; cdr3_aa: CASSSLPGQGAGETQYF; j_call: TRBJ2-5; v_call: TRBV7-2; clone_size: once; d_call: TRBD1
cdr3_nt: TGTGCCAGCCAGGGCAGGAGAAACACCATATATTTT; cdr3_aa: CASQGRRNTIYF; j_call: TRBJ1-3; v_call: TRBV7-9; clone_size: .; d_call: .